These T cell receptor beta chains were read from a single sample in a study of read filtering for tumor transcriptome and immune sequencing. TCRdb redid the calling of the reads with MiXCR, one entry per CDR3 protein. The repertoire holds over 40,000 distinct CDR3 sequences, with over 9.5% as singletons. The sample taken for sequencing was a population of CD138-negative cells sorted from bone marrow. The origin of the receptors is a donor at least 40 years old with multiple myeloma. Each CDR3 is given with its conserved first and last residue. D genes are given only for firm matches. For some rows the clone size is stated as once, few or many, or as a class when expanded; others skip it.

V gene: TRBV29-1
J gene: TRBJ2-3
clone size: many
D gene: NA
CDR3 protein: CSVRSLGADTQYF
CDR3 DNA: TGCAGCGTTAGAAGCCTAGGAGCAGATACGCAGTATTTT

V gene: TRBV29-1
J gene: TRBJ2-7
clone size: many
D gene: NA
CDR3 protein: CSVAGGSTYEQYF
CDR3 DNA: TGCAGCGTTGCTGGCGGGTCCACCTACGAGCAGTACTTC

V gene: TRBV20-1
J gene: TRBJ2-5
clone size: many
D gene: TRBD1
CDR3 protein: CSAPGQYQETQYF
CDR3 DNA: TGCAGTGCCCCGGGACAGTACCAAGAGACCCAGTACTTC

V gene: TRBV19
J gene: TRBJ2-1
clone size: many
D gene: TRBD1
CDR3 protein: CASRPQGSSYNEQFF
CDR3 DNA: TGTGCCAGTAGACCACAGGGGTCATCATACAATGAGCAGTTCTTC

V gene: TRBV20-1
J gene: TRBJ2-7
clone size: many
D gene: NA
CDR3 protein: CSANRENGYEQYF
CDR3 DNA: TGCAGTGCTAATCGGGAGAACGGGTACGAGCAGTACTTC

V gene: TRBV21-1
J gene: TRBJ2-1
clone size: many
D gene: NA
CDR3 protein: CASSKKTVTGPEYNEQFF
CDR3 DNA: TGTGCCAGCAGCAAAAAAACCGTGACAGGGCCTGAATACAATGAGCAGTTCTTC

V gene: TRBV28
J gene: TRBJ2-5
clone size: many
D gene: TRBD1
CDR3 protein: CASSPRDSPQETQYF
CDR3 DNA: TGTGCCAGCAGTCCCCGGGACAGCCCCCAAGAGACCCAGTACTTC

V gene: TRBV18
J gene: TRBJ2-2
clone size: many
D gene: NA
CDR3 protein: CASSPRADTGELFF
CDR3 DNA: TGTGCCAGCTCACCACGGGCCGACACCGGGGAGCTGTTTTTT

V gene: TRBV5-5
J gene: TRBJ2-2
clone size: many
D gene: NA
CDR3 protein: CASSLAVASNTGELFF
CDR3 DNA: TGTGCCAGCAGCTTGGCGGTAGCGTCGAACACCGGGGAGCTGTTTTTT

V gene: TRBV7-6
J gene: TRBJ2-1
clone size: many
D gene: NA
CDR3 protein: CASSSGVINEQFF
CDR3 DNA: TGTGCCAGCAGCTCCGGAGTCATCAATGAGCAGTTCTTC

V gene: TRBV13
J gene: TRBJ1-6
clone size: many
D gene: NA
CDR3 protein: CASSSDGPSYNSPLHF
CDR3 DNA: TGTGCCAGCAGCTCCGACGGCCCCTCCTATAATTCACCCCTCCACTTT

V gene: TRBV25-1
J gene: TRBJ1-1
clone size: NA
D gene: NA
CDR3 protein: CASSRGAGSEAFF
CDR3 DNA: TGTGCCAGCAGCCGCGGGGCGGGATCTGAAGCTTTCTTT

V gene: TRBV7-6
J gene: TRBJ1-2
clone size: many
D gene: TRBD1
CDR3 protein: CASSLGQGANYGYTF
CDR3 DNA: TGTGCCAGCAGCTTAGGACAGGGCGCTAACTATGGCTACACCTTC

V gene: TRBV7-8
J gene: TRBJ2-3
clone size: many
D gene: NA
CDR3 protein: CASSLRADTQYF
CDR3 DNA: TGTGCCAGCAGCTTAAGGGCAGATACGCAGTATTTT

V gene: TRBV11-3
J gene: TRBJ2-5
clone size: many
D gene: TRBD1
CDR3 protein: CASSSGTASRSETQYF
CDR3 DNA: TGTGCCAGCAGCTCCGGGACAGCTTCGCGATCGGAGACCCAGTACTTC

V gene: TRBV2
J gene: TRBJ1-2
clone size: many
D gene: NA
CDR3 protein: CASKDGALGYTF
CDR3 DNA: TGTGCCAGCAAGGATGGGGCGCTTGGCTACACCTTC

V gene: TRBV15
J gene: TRBJ2-1
clone size: NA
D gene: NA
CDR3 protein: CATSRELAGNEQFF
CDR3 DNA: TGTGCCACCAGCAGGGAACTAGCTGGCAACGAGCAGTTCTTC

V gene: TRBV27
J gene: TRBJ2-7
clone size: many
D gene: NA
CDR3 protein: CASSLSYEGDYEQYF
CDR3 DNA: TGTGCCAGCAGTTTATCGTACGAGGGGGATTACGAGCAGTACTTC

V gene: TRBV5-4
J gene: TRBJ2-1
clone size: few
D gene: NA
CDR3 protein: CAGSSSGQEATREQFF
CDR3 DNA: TGTGCCGGCAGCTCCTCTGGGCAGGAGGCAACTAGGGAGCAGTTCTTC

V gene: TRBV3-1
J gene: TRBJ2-1
clone size: many
D gene: NA
CDR3 protein: CASSQRNSANEQFF
CDR3 DNA: TGTGCCAGCAGCCAACGGAATTCGGCAAATGAGCAGTTCTTC

V gene: TRBV7-9
J gene: TRBJ2-2
clone size: many
D gene: TRBD2
CDR3 protein: CASRPGLAGGTGELFF
CDR3 DNA: TGTGCCAGCAGACCCGGACTAGCGGGAGGCACCGGGGAGCTGTTTTTT

V gene: TRBV25-1
J gene: TRBJ2-3
clone size: many
D gene: TRBD2
CDR3 protein: CASSVLRATSGRFSTDTQYF
CDR3 DNA: TGTGCCAGCAGTGTCCTGAGAGCGACTAGCGGGAGATTTAGCACAGATACGCAGTATTTT

V gene: TRBV20-1
J gene: TRBJ1-1
clone size: many
D gene: TRBD1
CDR3 protein: CSAASPGTGYVTEAFF
CDR3 DNA: TGCAGTGCTGCTTCTCCCGGGACAGGGTACGTCACTGAAGCTTTCTTT

V gene: TRBV6-1
J gene: TRBJ2-5
clone size: many
D gene: NA
CDR3 protein: CASSDTFGKTQYF
CDR3 DNA: TGTGCCAGCAGCGACACCTTCGGGAAGACCCAGTACTTC

V gene: TRBV28
J gene: TRBJ1-3
clone size: many
D gene: NA
CDR3 protein: CASTDGGLSGNTIYF
CDR3 DNA: TGTGCCAGCACGGACGGGGGCTTGTCTGGAAACACCATATATTTT

V gene: TRBV7-9
J gene: TRBJ2-5
clone size: many
D gene: NA
CDR3 protein: CASSPSAGRETQYF
CDR3 DNA: TGTGCCAGCAGCCCTTCGGCAGGTCGGGAGACCCAGTACTTC

V gene: TRBV12-3/TRBV12-4
J gene: TRBJ2-7
clone size: few
D gene: NA
CDR3 protein: CASSFTDSSYEQYF
CDR3 DNA: TGTGCCAGCAGTTTTACAGATAGCTCCTACGAGCAGTACTTC

V gene: TRBV7-9
J gene: TRBJ2-7
clone size: NA
D gene: NA
CDR3 protein: CASSYDRLSSYEQYF
CDR3 DNA: TGTGCCAGCAGCTACGACAGGCTTAGCTCCTACGAGCAGTACTTC

V gene: TRBV12-3/TRBV12-4
J gene: TRBJ2-2
clone size: NA
D gene: TRBD2
CDR3 protein: CASSRGSLAGQNTGELFF
CDR3 DNA: TGTGCCAGCAGCCGAGGGTCACTAGCGGGTCAAAACACCGGGGAGCTGTTTTTT

V gene: TRBV28
J gene: TRBJ2-1
clone size: many
D gene: TRBD1
CDR3 protein: CASSLPGQVGEQFF
CDR3 DNA: TGTGCCAGCAGTTTACCCGGACAGGTGGGTGAGCAGTTCTTC

V gene: TRBV5-6
J gene: TRBJ2-1
clone size: many
D gene: TRBD2
CDR3 protein: CASSPLAGGRNEQFF
CDR3 DNA: TGTGCCAGCAGCCCCCTAGCGGGAGGGCGCAATGAGCAGTTCTTC

V gene: TRBV20-1
J gene: TRBJ2-5
clone size: NA
D gene: TRBD2
CDR3 protein: CSAKLAGGRGPQEAQYF
CDR3 DNA: TGCAGTGCTAAACTGGCGGGAGGCAGAGGGCCCCAAGAGGCCCAGTACTTC

V gene: TRBV10-3
J gene: TRBJ2-7
clone size: many
D gene: TRBD2
CDR3 protein: CAIRTLAGDGEQYF
CDR3 DNA: TGTGCCATCAGGACACTAGCGGGAGACGGCGAGCAGTACTTC

V gene: TRBV4-1
J gene: TRBJ2-1
clone size: many
D gene: NA
CDR3 protein: CASSQVGTPGQHEQFF
CDR3 DNA: TGCGCCAGCAGCCAAGTAGGGACACCGGGGCAGCATGAGCAGTTCTTC

V gene: TRBV20-1
J gene: TRBJ2-7
clone size: many
D gene: TRBD1
CDR3 protein: CSANQGQGGAKQYF
CDR3 DNA: TGCAGTGCTAACCAGGGACAGGGGGGCGCCAAGCAGTACTTC